What follows is one T cell receptor (beta chain) and its context. These data come from a study of control samples from healthy donors and cancer patients. The data were produced by immunoSEQ multiplex PCR, yet TCRdb's version contains in-frame clones alone and is incomplete. The sample records roughly 400,000 clones, about 93% being singletons. This CDR3 has 16 residues. The V gene's germline CDR1 is MNHEY and CDR2 SMNVEV (reference sequence). The trim removed 5 bases at V and 1 base at J, leaving 6 bases unmatched. Sequenced material: PBMCs. This sequence was found in a man between 40 and 49 years old with head and neck cancer. The V call is TRBV27, the J call TRBJ2-2, with 8 nucleotides matching TRBD1. This CDR3 is CASSHRTGRNTGELFF. The CDR3 nucleotides read TGTGCCAGCAGTCACCGGACAGGGAGGAACACCGGGGAGCTGTTTTTT.